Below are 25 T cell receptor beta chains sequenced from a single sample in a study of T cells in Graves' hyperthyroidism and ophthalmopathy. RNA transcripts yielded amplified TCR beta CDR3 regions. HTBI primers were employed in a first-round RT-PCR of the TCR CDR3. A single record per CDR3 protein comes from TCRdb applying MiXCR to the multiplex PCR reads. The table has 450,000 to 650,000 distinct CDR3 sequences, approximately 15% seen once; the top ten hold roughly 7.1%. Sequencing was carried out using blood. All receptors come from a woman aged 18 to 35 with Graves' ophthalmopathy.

CDR3 in amino acids: CASSLAGDRRNEQFF. CDR3 bases: TGTGCCAGCAGCTTAGCAGGTGATCGCAGGAATGAGCAGTTCTTC. J is TRBJ2-1 and V is TRBV7-6; D uncertain. CDR3 length: 15 amino acids. With 0 bases removed from V and 7 bases from J, the gap between germline ends came to 13 bases. Germline lookup yields CDR1 SGHVS and CDR2 FNYEAQ.

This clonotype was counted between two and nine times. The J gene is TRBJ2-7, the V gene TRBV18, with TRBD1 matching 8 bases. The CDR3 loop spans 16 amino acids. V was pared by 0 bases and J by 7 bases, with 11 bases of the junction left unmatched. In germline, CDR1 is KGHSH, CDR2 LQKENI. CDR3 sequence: CASSPPMAGGGREQYF. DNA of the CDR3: TGTGCCAGCTCACCACCCATGGCAGGGGGCGGTCGAGAGCAGTACTTC.

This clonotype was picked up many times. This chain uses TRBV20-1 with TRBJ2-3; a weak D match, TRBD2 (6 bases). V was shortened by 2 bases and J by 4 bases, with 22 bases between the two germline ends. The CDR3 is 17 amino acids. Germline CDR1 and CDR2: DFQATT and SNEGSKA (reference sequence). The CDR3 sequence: CSARSAGYPERADTQYF. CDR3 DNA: TGCAGTGCTAGATCTGCGGGGTATCCGGAGCGGGCAGATACGCAGTATTTT.

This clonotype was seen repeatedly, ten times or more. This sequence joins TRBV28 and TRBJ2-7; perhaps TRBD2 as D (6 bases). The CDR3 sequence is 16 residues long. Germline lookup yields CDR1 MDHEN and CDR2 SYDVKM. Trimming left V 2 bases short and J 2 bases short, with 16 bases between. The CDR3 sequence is CASSLRFGGPAYEQYF. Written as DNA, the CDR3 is TGTGCCAGCAGTTTAAGGTTCGGAGGGCCAGCCTACGAGCAGTACTTC.

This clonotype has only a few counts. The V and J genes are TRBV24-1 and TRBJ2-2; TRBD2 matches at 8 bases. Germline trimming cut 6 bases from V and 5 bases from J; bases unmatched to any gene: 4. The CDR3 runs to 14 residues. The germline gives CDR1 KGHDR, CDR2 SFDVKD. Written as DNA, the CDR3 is TGTGCCACCAGTAACAGCGGGAGTACCGGGGAGCTGTTTTTT. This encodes CATSNSGSTGELFF.

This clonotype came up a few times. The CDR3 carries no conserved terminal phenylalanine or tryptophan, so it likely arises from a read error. The chain's CDR3 is CASSLGSYTEAFL. CDR3 DNA: TGTGCCAGCAGTTTGGGCAGCTACACTGAAGCTTTCCTT. This chain joins TRBV12-3 or TRBV12-4 and TRBJ1-1; D unresolved. V was pared by 3 bases and J by 3 bases, with 8 bases between. The CDR3 is 13 amino acids.

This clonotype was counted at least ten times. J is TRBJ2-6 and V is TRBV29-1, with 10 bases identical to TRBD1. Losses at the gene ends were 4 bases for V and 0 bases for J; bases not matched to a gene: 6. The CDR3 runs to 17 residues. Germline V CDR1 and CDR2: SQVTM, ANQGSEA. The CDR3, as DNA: TGCAGCGTTGCCCGGACAGGGGGGATCTCTGGGGCCAACGTCCTGACTTTC. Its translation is CSVARTGGISGANVLTF.

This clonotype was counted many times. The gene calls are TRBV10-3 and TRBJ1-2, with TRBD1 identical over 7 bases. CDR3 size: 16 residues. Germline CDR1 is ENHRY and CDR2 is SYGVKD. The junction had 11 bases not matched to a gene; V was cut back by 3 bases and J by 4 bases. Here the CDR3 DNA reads TGTGCCATCAGTGAACCCGACAGGGAGAGCGGCTATGGCTACACCTTC. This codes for CAISEPDRESGYGYTF.

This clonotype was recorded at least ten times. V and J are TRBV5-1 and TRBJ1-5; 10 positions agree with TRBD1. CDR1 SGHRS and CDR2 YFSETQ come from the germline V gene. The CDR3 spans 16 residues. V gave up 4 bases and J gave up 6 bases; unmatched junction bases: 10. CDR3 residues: CASSPSETGGRQPQHF. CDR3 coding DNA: TGCGCCAGCAGCCCCTCCGAGACAGGGGGCCGTCAGCCCCAGCATTTT.

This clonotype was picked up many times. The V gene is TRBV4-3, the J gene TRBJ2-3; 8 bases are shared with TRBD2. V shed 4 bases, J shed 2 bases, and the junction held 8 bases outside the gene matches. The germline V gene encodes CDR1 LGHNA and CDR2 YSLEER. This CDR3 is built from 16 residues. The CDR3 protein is CASSPGTGGSTDTQYF. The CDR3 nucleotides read TGCGCCAGCAGCCCCGGGACGGGGGGGTCCACAGATACGCAGTATTTT.

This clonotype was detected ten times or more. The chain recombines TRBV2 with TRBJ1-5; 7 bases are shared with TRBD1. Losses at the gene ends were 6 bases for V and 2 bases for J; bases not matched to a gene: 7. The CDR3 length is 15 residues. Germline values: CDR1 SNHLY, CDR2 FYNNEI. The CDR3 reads CASRATGDGNQPQHF. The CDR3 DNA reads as TGTGCCAGCAGGGCAACAGGGGATGGCAATCAGCCCCAGCATTTT.

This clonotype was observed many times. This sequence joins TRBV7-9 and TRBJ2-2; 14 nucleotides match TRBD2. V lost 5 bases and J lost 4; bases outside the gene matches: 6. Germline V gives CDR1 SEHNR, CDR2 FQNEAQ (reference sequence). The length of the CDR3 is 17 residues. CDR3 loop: CASSRPGLAGVTGELFF. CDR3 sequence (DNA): TGTGCCAGCAGCCGCCCGGGACTAGCGGGAGTCACCGGGGAGCTGTTTTTT.

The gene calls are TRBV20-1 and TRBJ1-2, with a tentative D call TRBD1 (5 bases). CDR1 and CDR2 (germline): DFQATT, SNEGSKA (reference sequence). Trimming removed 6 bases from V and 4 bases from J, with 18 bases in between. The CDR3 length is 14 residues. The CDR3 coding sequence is TGCAGTGCCCGGGGGGTCTCCGGGGGCTATGGCTACACCTTC. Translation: CSARGVSGGYGYTF.

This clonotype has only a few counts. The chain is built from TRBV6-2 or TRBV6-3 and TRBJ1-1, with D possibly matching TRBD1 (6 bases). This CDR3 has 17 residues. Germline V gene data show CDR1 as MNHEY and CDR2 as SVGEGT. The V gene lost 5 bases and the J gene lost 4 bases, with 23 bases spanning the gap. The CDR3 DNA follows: TGTGCCAGCAGTCGTTCGCCGGGACAAGAAGTTGTCACTGAAGCTTTCTTT. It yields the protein CASSRSPGQEVVTEAFF.

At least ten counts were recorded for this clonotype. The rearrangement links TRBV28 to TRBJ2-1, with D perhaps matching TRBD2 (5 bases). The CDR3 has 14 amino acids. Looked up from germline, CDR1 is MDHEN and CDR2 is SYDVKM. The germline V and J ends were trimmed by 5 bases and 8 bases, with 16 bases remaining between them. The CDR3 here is CASSPRRGSDEQFF. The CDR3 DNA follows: TGTGCCAGCAGTCCGAGGCGAGGGAGCGATGAGCAGTTCTTC.

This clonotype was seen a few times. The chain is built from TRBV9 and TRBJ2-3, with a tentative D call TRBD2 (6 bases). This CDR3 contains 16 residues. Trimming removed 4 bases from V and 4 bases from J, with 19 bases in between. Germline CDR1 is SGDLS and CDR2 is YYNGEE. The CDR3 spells CASSLRSGAMSDTQYF. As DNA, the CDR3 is TGTGCCAGCAGCTTACGTAGCGGAGCCATGTCAGATACGCAGTATTTT.

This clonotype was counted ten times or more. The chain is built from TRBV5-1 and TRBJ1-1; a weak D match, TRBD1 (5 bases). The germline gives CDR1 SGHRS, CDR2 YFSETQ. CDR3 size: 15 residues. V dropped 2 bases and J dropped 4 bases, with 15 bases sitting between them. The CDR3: CASSFSGGGTTEAFF. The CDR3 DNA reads TGCGCCAGCAGCTTTTCTGGGGGGGGGACCACTGAAGCTTTCTTT.

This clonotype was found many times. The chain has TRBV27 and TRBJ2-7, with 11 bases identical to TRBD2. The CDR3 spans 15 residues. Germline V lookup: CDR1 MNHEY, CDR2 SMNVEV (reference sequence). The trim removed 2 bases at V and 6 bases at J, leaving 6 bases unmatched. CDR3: CASSLGTSGRSEQYF. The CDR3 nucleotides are TGTGCCAGCAGTTTAGGTACTAGCGGGAGATCCGAGCAGTACTTC.

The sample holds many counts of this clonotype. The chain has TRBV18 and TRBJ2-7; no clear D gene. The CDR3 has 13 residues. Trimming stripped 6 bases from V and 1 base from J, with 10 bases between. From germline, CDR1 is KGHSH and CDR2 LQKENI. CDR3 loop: CASSREESYEQYF. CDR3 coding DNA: TGTGCCAGCTCCAGAGAAGAATCCTACGAGCAGTACTTC.

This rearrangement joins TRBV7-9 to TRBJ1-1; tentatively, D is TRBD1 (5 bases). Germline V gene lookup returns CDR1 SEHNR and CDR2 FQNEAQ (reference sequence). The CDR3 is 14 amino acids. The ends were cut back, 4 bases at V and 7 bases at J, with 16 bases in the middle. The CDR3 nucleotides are TGTGCCAGCAGCTCCCCCCGGGGGGGGATTGAAGCTTTCTTT. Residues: CASSSPRGGIEAFF. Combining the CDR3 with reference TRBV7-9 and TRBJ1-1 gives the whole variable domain DTGVSQNPRHKITKRGQNVTFRCDPISEHNRLYWYRQTLGQGPEFLTYFQNEAQLEKSRLLSDRFSAERPKGSFSTLEIQRTEQGDSAMYLCASSSPRGGIEAFFGQGTRLTVV.

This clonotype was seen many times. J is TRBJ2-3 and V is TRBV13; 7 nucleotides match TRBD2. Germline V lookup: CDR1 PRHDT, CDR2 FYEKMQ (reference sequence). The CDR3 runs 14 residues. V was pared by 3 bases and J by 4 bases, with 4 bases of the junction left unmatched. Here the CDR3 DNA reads TGTGCCAGCAGCTTCCTAGCGGTATCAGATACGCAGTATTTT. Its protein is CASSFLAVSDTQYF.

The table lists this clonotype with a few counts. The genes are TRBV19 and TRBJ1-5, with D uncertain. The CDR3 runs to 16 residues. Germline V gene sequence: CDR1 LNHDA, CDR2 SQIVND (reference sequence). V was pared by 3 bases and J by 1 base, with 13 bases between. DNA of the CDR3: TGTGCCAGTAGTATCCTACGGTTTTTAAGCAATCAGCCCCAGCATTTT. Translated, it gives CASSILRFLSNQPQHF.

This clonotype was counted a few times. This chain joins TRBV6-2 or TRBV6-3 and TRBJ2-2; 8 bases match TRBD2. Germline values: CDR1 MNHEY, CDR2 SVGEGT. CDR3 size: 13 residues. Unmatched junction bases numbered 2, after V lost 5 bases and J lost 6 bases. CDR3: CASSPRGAGELFF. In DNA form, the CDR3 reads TGTGCCAGCAGTCCGCGGGGGGCCGGGGAGCTGTTTTTT.

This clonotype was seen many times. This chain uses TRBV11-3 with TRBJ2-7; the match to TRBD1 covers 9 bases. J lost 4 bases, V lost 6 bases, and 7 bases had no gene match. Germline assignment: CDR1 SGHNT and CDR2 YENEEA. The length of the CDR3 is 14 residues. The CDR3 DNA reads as TGTGCCAGCAGGCCCGGGACAGGGTCTTACGAGCAGTACTTC. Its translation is CASRPGTGSYEQYF.

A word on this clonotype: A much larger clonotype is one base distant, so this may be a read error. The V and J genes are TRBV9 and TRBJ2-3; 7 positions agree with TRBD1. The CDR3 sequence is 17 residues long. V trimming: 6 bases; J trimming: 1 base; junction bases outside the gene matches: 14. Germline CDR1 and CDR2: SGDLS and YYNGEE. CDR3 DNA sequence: TGTGCCAGCACGGAAGGGGGCAGTCTGGGGGGCACAGATACGCAGTATTTT. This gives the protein CASTEGGSLGGTDTQYF.